These 24 T cell receptor beta chains were sequenced from one sample in a study of cytomegalovirus exposure and HLA in healthy donors. Sequenced by immunoSEQ multiplex PCR; TCRdb stores in-frame clones only, minus some. The repertoire holds about 270,000 clones, roughly 85% seen once, with 0.9% to 1.1% in the top ten. Sequenced: PBMCs. Receptors were obtained from a woman younger than 35 in good health and CMV-seronegative.

V gene TRBV11-3 combines with J gene TRBJ1-2; unclear D gene. Germline V gives CDR1 SGHNT, CDR2 YENEEA. The V end was cut by 3 bases, the J end by 0 bases, with 14 bases between. The CDR3 is made up of 16 amino acids. The CDR3 sequence is CASSFLRRGANYGYTF. In nucleotides, the CDR3 is TGTGCCAGCAGCTTCCTTCGACGGGGAGCTAACTATGGCTACACCTTC.

The rearrangement uses TRBV6-5 and TRBJ1-5; D call uncertain. CDR3 size: 14 residues. Trimming left V 8 bases short and J 1 base short, with 12 bases between. Germline CDR1 MNHEY, CDR2 SVGAGI. The CDR3 region has the DNA TGTGCCAGCGCGGTTCGAGCGAGCAATCAGCCCCAGCATTTT. Its protein is CASAVRASNQPQHF.

This chain links TRBV7-3 with TRBJ2-7; D is possibly TRBD1 (5 bases). Between the trimmed V and J ends, which lost 5 bases and 3 bases, there was a span of 11 bases. There are 13 residues in the CDR3. Germline V CDR1 and CDR2: SGHTA, FQGTGA. The CDR3, as DNA: TGTGCCAGCAGCGTCGACAGACTCTACGAGCAGTACTTC. It is translated as CASSVDRLYEQYF.

V usage is TRBV29-1 and J usage is TRBJ2-7, with 10 bases matching TRBD1. This CDR3 is 12 amino acids long. CDR1 is SQVTM and CDR2 is ANQGSEA in the germline V gene. Trimming took 5 bases from V and 4 from J; bases not matched to a gene: 2. In nucleotides, the CDR3 is TGCAGCGTTCGACAGGGGGCTTACGAGCAGTACTTC. Its protein is CSVRQGAYEQYF.

This chain links TRBV28 with TRBJ2-7; the D is unclear. V dropped 3 bases and J dropped 1 base, with 7 bases sitting between them. Germline CDR1 is MDHEN and CDR2 is SYDVKM. This CDR3 is built from 13 residues. As DNA, the CDR3 is TGTGCCAGCAGTTTTTACGGGTCCTACGAGCAGTACTTC. This gives the protein CASSFYGSYEQYF. Supplemented by reference TRBV28 and TRBJ2-7, the full variable domain reads DVKVTQSSRYLVKRTGEKVFLECVQDMDHENMFWYRQDPGLGLRLIYFSYDVKMKEKGDIPEGYSVSREKKERFSLILESASTNQTSMYLCASSFYGSYEQYFGPGTRLTVT.

A remark on this clone: This specimen includes other DNA sequences encoding the same CDR3. The chain recombines TRBV5-1 with TRBJ1-1; D call uncertain. Germline V gene sequence: CDR1 SGHRS, CDR2 YFSETQ. Trimming took off 4 bases at V and 1 base at J, with 8 bases between the two ends. The CDR3 consists of 13 residues. The CDR3 loop is CASSLDTNTEAFF. CDR3 in DNA: TGCGCCAGCAGCCTCGACACGAACACTGAAGCTTTCTTT.

The chain joins TRBV7-9 to TRBJ1-1, with 9 nucleotides matching TRBD1. The CDR3 covers 17 residues. Germline lookup yields CDR1 SEHNR and CDR2 FQNEAQ (reference sequence). V lost 5 bases to trimming and J lost 4 bases; unmatched junction nucleotides: 14. CDR3 amino acids: CASSPPGTGYDSTEAFF. In DNA, the CDR3 is TGTGCCAGCAGCCCACCTGGGACAGGGTACGATAGCACTGAAGCTTTCTTT.

V usage is TRBV28 and J usage is TRBJ1-2, with D possibly being TRBD1 (5 bases). Trimming stripped 4 bases from V and 6 bases from J, with 9 bases between. The CDR3 spans 12 residues. The germline V gene encodes CDR1 MDHEN and CDR2 SYDVKM. This chain's CDR3 is CASSWTSNGYTF. The CDR3 DNA is TGTGCCAGCAGTTGGACATCAAATGGCTACACCTTC.

V and J are TRBV7-8 and TRBJ1-2; no firm D call. Germline V gene lookup returns CDR1 SGHVS and CDR2 FQNEAQ. V gave up 3 bases and J gave up 3 bases, with 8 bases separating them. CDR3 length: 13 amino acids. DNA for the CDR3: TGTGCCAGCAGCTTTGGCGGGGACTATGGCTACACCTTC. Translating it yields CASSFGGDYGYTF.

This clone was detected once. The chain recombines TRBV7-8 with TRBJ2-1; TRBD2 matches 14 bases. The CDR3 totals 17 residues. The V gene end was trimmed by 4 bases and the J gene end by 8 bases; junction bases not matched to a gene: 10. Germline V CDR1 and CDR2: SGHVS, FQNEAQ. In nucleotides, the CDR3 is TGTGCCAGCAGCTACCGACTAGCGGGAGGGTTAAGGGATGAGCAGTTCTTC. Translating gives CASSYRLAGGLRDEQFF.

The chain combines TRBV4-3 with TRBJ1-2; D unclear. The V and J ends lost 2 bases and 2 bases respectively, with 15 bases between them. This CDR3 is built from 16 residues. Germline lookup yields CDR1 LGHNA and CDR2 YSLEER. The CDR3 sequence: CASSQSSAQTNYGYTF. CDR3 DNA sequence: TGCGCCAGCAGCCAAAGCAGTGCACAGACCAACTATGGCTACACCTTC.

The rearrangement uses TRBV30 and TRBJ2-3, with 8 nucleotides matching TRBD2. Per germline, CDR1 GTSNPN and CDR2 SVGIG (reference sequence). The CDR3 is 16 residues long. Trimming cost V 3 bases and J 2 bases; bases outside gene matches: 10. The CDR3 coding sequence is TGTGCCTGGAGCCGGCACGCGGGGGGCAACACAGATACGCAGTATTTT. Its protein is CAWSRHAGGNTDTQYF.

The CDR3, as DNA: TGTGCCAGCAGCTTAGCGGAGTCCAATGAGCAGTTCTTC. Protein product: CASSLAESNEQFF. The rearrangement links TRBV7-8 to TRBJ2-1; D remains unclear. V was clipped by 0 bases and J by 6 bases, with 6 bases between them. The CDR3 contains 13 residues. In germline, CDR1 is SGHVS, CDR2 FQNEAQ.

This rearrangement joins TRBV5-8 to TRBJ1-6; 7 bases align to TRBD1. This CDR3 contains 16 residues. Germline V gene sequence: CDR1 SGHTS, CDR2 YDEGEE. Losses at the gene ends were 5 bases for V and 4 bases for J; bases not matched to a gene: 9. CDR3 in DNA: TGTGCCAGCAGTTCCAAACCGGACAGGTATAATTCACCCCTCCACTTT. Protein: CASSSKPDRYNSPLHF.

The chain is built from TRBV20-1 and TRBJ2-7; TRBD2 matches at 8 bases. The CDR3 sequence is 11 residues long. V was pared by 5 bases and J by 4 bases, with 1 base of the junction left unmatched. The germline CDR1 and CDR2 sequences are DFQATT and SNEGSKA (reference sequence). The DNA of the CDR3 is TGCAGTGCTGGGACTAGGTACGAGCAGTACTTC. Amino acids: CSAGTRYEQYF.

The chain uses TRBV5-1 and TRBJ1-1; D possibly corresponds to TRBD1 (5 bases). Germline V gene sequence: CDR1 SGHRS, CDR2 YFSETQ. This CDR3 is 14 amino acids long. V was trimmed by 4 bases and J by 1 base, leaving 11 bases between them. Written as DNA, the CDR3 is TGCGCCAGCAGCCCCCCGGGGGGGAACACTGAAGCTTTCTTT. Translated, it gives CASSPPGGNTEAFF.

This chain links TRBV19 with TRBJ1-2; D perhaps matches TRBD1 (6 bases). The CDR3 loop spans 15 amino acids. CDR1 and CDR2 (germline): LNHDA, SQIVND (reference sequence). Trimming removed 5 bases from V and 0 bases from J, with 13 bases in between. DNA for the CDR3: TGTGCCAGTAGTCCGAAGACAGGAGCTAACTATGGCTACACCTTC. It translates to CASSPKTGANYGYTF.

The chain joins TRBV5-1 to TRBJ2-7; 9 bases align to TRBD1. Germline V gives CDR1 SGHRS, CDR2 YFSETQ. V lost 3 bases and J lost 4; bases outside the gene matches: 5. This CDR3 has 14 residues. The DNA of the CDR3 is TGCGCCAGCAGCTCCCGGGACAGGGCTTACGAGCAGTACTTC. Residues: CASSSRDRAYEQYF.

The chain has TRBV2 and TRBJ1-2; TRBD1 agrees at 10 bases. The CDR3 contains 12 residues. The V segment lost 6 bases and the J segment 9 bases; nucleotides outside the gene matches: 4. Germline V lookup: CDR1 SNHLY, CDR2 FYNNEI. This CDR3 is CASRTGGLSYTF. The CDR3 DNA sequence: TGTGCCAGCAGGACAGGGGGCTTGAGCTACACCTTC.

The chain is built from TRBV2 and TRBJ1-1; tentatively, D is TRBD1 (6 bases). Looked up from germline, CDR1 is SNHLY and CDR2 is FYNNEI. V was trimmed by 6 bases and J by 7 bases, leaving 18 bases between them. The CDR3 has 14 amino acids. The CDR3 region is CASSPRGNWVEAFF. CDR3 bases: TGTGCCAGCAGCCCCAGGGGAAATTGGGTTGAAGCTTTCTTT.

V gene TRBV5-6 combines with J gene TRBJ1-2, with a tentative D call TRBD1 (5 bases). CDR3 size: 12 residues. Germline assignment: CDR1 SGHDT and CDR2 YYEEEE. The V end was cut by 2 bases, the J end by 8 bases, with 10 bases between. As DNA, the CDR3 is TGTGCCAGCAGCTTAGGGGATATAGGCTACACCTTC. It specifies CASSLGDIGYTF.

The rearrangement links TRBV5-1 to TRBJ2-2; D is undetermined. This CDR3 is 15 amino acids long. Trimming stripped 2 bases from V and 2 bases from J, with 10 bases between. Germline CDR1 and CDR2: SGHRS and YFSETQ. The CDR3 coding sequence is TGCGCCAGCAGCTTCGGCAAACTAAACACCGGGGAGCTGTTTTTT. It codes for CASSFGKLNTGELFF.

The chain recombines TRBV27 with TRBJ2-1; D is perhaps TRBD1 (6 bases). This CDR3 comprises 15 residues. The V and J ends lost 5 bases and 0 bases respectively, with 11 bases between them. Germline CDR1 reads MNHEY; CDR2 reads SMNVEV (reference sequence). CDR3 nucleotides: TGTGCCAGCAGTCTACAGGGAAGCTCCTACAATGAGCAGTTCTTC. This encodes CASSLQGSSYNEQFF.

The gene calls are TRBV2 and TRBJ2-7, with 10 bases fitting TRBD1. The CDR3 sequence is 14 residues long. Germline CDR1 is SNHLY and CDR2 is FYNNEI. Trimming cost V 7 bases and J 2 bases; bases outside gene matches: 5. The CDR3 DNA is TGTGCCAGCAAGTTGGGACAGGGGCCCTACGAGCAGTACTTC. Protein: CASKLGQGPYEQYF.